This is a list of T cell receptor beta chains from one sample in a study of blood T cell repertoires in COVID-19. The assay was immunoSEQ multiplex PCR, and TCRdb's table has in-frame clones only and misses some. The sample yields tens of thousands of clones, around 68% seen once. The sample was peripheral blood. The receptors were gathered from a woman between 65 and 79 years old with acute or convalescent COVID-19. Each CDR3 is given with its conserved first and last residue. Fields, in order: D gene, J gene, clone size, V gene, CDR3 protein, CDR3 DNA. A D gene is named only where the DNA matches it firmly. Clone size is not always given. Where it is, it says once, few, many or a class for expanded clones.

D gene: .; J gene: TRBJ2-2; clone size: .; V gene: TRBV19; CDR3 protein: CASSIGQGRSGELFF; CDR3 DNA: TGTGCCAGTAGTATCGGGCAGGGGCGATCCGGGGAGCTGTTTTTT
D gene: .; J gene: TRBJ1-1; clone size: few; V gene: TRBV6-5; CDR3 protein: CASRMIYQGKTEAFF; CDR3 DNA: TGTGCCAGCAGAATGATTTACCAGGGGAAGACTGAAGCTTTCTTT
D gene: .; J gene: TRBJ1-3; clone size: .; V gene: TRBV18; CDR3 protein: CASSPQGSGNTIYF; CDR3 DNA: TGTGCCAGCTCACCCCAGGGATCCGGAAACACCATATATTTT
D gene: .; J gene: TRBJ1-2; clone size: .; V gene: TRBV18; CDR3 protein: CASSLPPGAGDGYTF; CDR3 DNA: TGTGCCAGCTCACTACCTCCAGGCGCAGGTGATGGCTACACCTTC
D gene: .; J gene: TRBJ2-6; clone size: .; V gene: TRBV5-6; CDR3 protein: CASRGRGYSTGANVLTF; CDR3 DNA: TGTGCCAGCAGGGGTCGGGGTTATTCTACTGGGGCCAACGTCCTGACTTTC
D gene: TRBD1; J gene: TRBJ2-2; clone size: once; V gene: TRBV7-2; CDR3 protein: CASSLTGERPGELFF; CDR3 DNA: TGTGCCAGCAGCCTGACAGGGGAGAGGCCCGGGGAGCTGTTTTTT
D gene: TRBD1; J gene: TRBJ2-7; clone size: .; V gene: TRBV4-2; CDR3 protein: CASSQGQNYEQYF; CDR3 DNA: TGTGCCAGCAGTCAGGGACAGAACTACGAGCAGTACTTC
D gene: TRBD2; J gene: TRBJ2-3; clone size: few; V gene: TRBV6-5; CDR3 protein: CASREGLAGGRTQYF; CDR3 DNA: TGTGCCAGCAGAGAGGGACTAGCGGGGGGGCGGACGCAGTATTTT
D gene: TRBD2; J gene: TRBJ2-1; clone size: .; V gene: TRBV6-4; CDR3 protein: CASSALAGGNEQFF; CDR3 DNA: TGTGCCAGCAGTGCACTAGCGGGAGGCAATGAGCAGTTCTTC
D gene: TRBD2; J gene: TRBJ2-7; clone size: .; V gene: TRBV6-5; CDR3 protein: CASSRTSGVVYEQYF; CDR3 DNA: TGTGCCAGCAGCCGGACTAGCGGGGTTGTCTACGAGCAGTACTTC
D gene: TRBD1; J gene: TRBJ2-7; clone size: .; V gene: TRBV7-3; CDR3 protein: CASSLGPPAGGTYEQYF; CDR3 DNA: TGTGCCAGCAGCTTAGGACCCCCCGCAGGGGGCACCTACGAGCAGTACTTC
D gene: TRBD2; J gene: TRBJ2-1; clone size: once; V gene: TRBV7-2; CDR3 protein: CASSRTSGSNEQFF; CDR3 DNA: TGTGCCAGCAGCCGGACTAGCGGGAGCAATGAGCAGTTCTTC
D gene: .; J gene: TRBJ2-7; clone size: .; V gene: TRBV10-3; CDR3 protein: CAISDSQWGRRAVLEQYF; CDR3 DNA: TGTGCCATCAGTGACTCTCAATGGGGCAGACGAGCAGTCCTGGAGCAGTACTTC
D gene: .; J gene: TRBJ1-6; clone size: .; V gene: TRBV4-1; CDR3 protein: CASSQSEHSPLHF; CDR3 DNA: TGCGCCAGCAGCCAATCCGAGCATTCACCCCTCCACTTT
D gene: TRBD1; J gene: TRBJ1-1; clone size: once; V gene: TRBV3-1/TRBV3-2; CDR3 protein: CASSRGQANTEAFF; CDR3 DNA: TGTGCCAGCAGCCGGGGACAGGCGAACACTGAAGCTTTCTTT
D gene: .; J gene: TRBJ1-5; clone size: .; V gene: TRBV2; CDR3 protein: CASSEALPGNQPQHF; CDR3 DNA: TGTGCCAGCAGTGAAGCGCTTCCAGGGAATCAGCCCCAGCATTTT
D gene: TRBD1; J gene: TRBJ2-3; clone size: .; V gene: TRBV19; CDR3 protein: CATEGRPGQAPDTQYF; CDR3 DNA: TGTGCCACTGAAGGGAGACCGGGACAGGCCCCAGATACGCAGTATTTT
D gene: .; J gene: TRBJ2-7; clone size: .; V gene: TRBV20-1; CDR3 protein: CSASLAMGYEQYF; CDR3 DNA: TGCAGTGCTAGTCTAGCGATGGGGTACGAGCAGTACTTC
D gene: .; J gene: TRBJ2-7; clone size: .; V gene: TRBV7-2; CDR3 protein: CASSFEEGAYEQYF; CDR3 DNA: TGTGCCAGCAGCTTCGAGGAGGGCGCCTACGAGCAGTACTTC
D gene: .; J gene: TRBJ1-5; clone size: .; V gene: TRBV24-1; CDR3 protein: CATSDSTRGAGYQPQHF; CDR3 DNA: TGTGCCACCAGTGATTCGACCAGGGGAGCAGGATATCAGCCCCAGCATTTT
D gene: TRBD2; J gene: TRBJ2-7; clone size: few; V gene: TRBV5-1; CDR3 protein: CASSPESGGIDYEQYF; CDR3 DNA: TGCGCCAGCAGCCCCGAGAGCGGGGGGATCGACTACGAGCAGTACTTC
D gene: .; J gene: TRBJ1-5; clone size: .; V gene: TRBV2; CDR3 protein: CASSDQGNQPQHF; CDR3 DNA: TGTGCCAGCAGTGATCAGGGCAATCAGCCCCAGCATTTT
D gene: .; J gene: TRBJ1-6; clone size: .; V gene: TRBV3-1/TRBV3-2; CDR3 protein: CASSQETKNSPLHF; CDR3 DNA: TGTGCCAGCAGCCAAGAAACAAAGAACTCACCCCTCCACTTT
D gene: TRBD1; J gene: TRBJ2-6; clone size: .; V gene: TRBV7-3; CDR3 protein: CASSPAGQGAAGANVLTF; CDR3 DNA: TGTGCCAGCAGCCCAGCCGGACAGGGGGCGGCTGGGGCCAACGTCCTGACTTTC
D gene: TRBD2; J gene: TRBJ2-2; clone size: .; V gene: TRBV7-6; CDR3 protein: CASSFTPSGGFTGELFF; CDR3 DNA: TGTGCCAGCAGCTTCACGCCTAGCGGGGGGTTCACCGGGGAGCTGTTTTTT
D gene: .; J gene: TRBJ2-2; clone size: few; V gene: TRBV5-6; CDR3 protein: CASSSLLKTGYTGELFF; CDR3 DNA: TGTGCCAGCAGCTCGCTTCTGAAGACAGGCTACACCGGGGAGCTGTTTTTT
D gene: TRBD1; J gene: TRBJ1-1; clone size: .; V gene: TRBV10-3; CDR3 protein: CAINPSEDRGTPEAFF; CDR3 DNA: TGTGCCATAAACCCCTCGGAGGACAGGGGGACCCCTGAAGCTTTCTTT
D gene: TRBD1; J gene: TRBJ2-5; clone size: .; V gene: TRBV7-9; CDR3 protein: CASEHYRGRAQYF; CDR3 DNA: TGTGCCAGCGAACATTACAGGGGTCGGGCCCAGTACTTC
D gene: TRBD2; J gene: TRBJ2-7; clone size: few; V gene: TRBV19; CDR3 protein: CASSLTSGDYEQYF; CDR3 DNA: TGTGCCAGTAGCCTGACTAGCGGGGACTACGAGCAGTACTTC
D gene: .; J gene: TRBJ2-1; clone size: .; V gene: TRBV3-1/TRBV3-2; CDR3 protein: CASSQFPTPRDSPYNEQFF; CDR3 DNA: TGTGCCAGCAGCCAATTCCCGACCCCCCGGGACTCCCCCTACAATGAGCAGTTCTTC
D gene: TRBD1; J gene: TRBJ2-1; clone size: few; V gene: TRBV3-1/TRBV3-2; CDR3 protein: CASSYRDSYNEQFF; CDR3 DNA: TGTGCCAGCAGCTACCGGGACAGCTACAATGAGCAGTTCTTC
D gene: TRBD2; J gene: TRBJ2-2; clone size: .; V gene: TRBV2; CDR3 protein: CASSGTSGNTGELFF; CDR3 DNA: TGTGCCAGCAGTGGGACTAGCGGTAACACCGGGGAGCTGTTTTTT
D gene: .; J gene: TRBJ2-7; clone size: .; V gene: TRBV10-3; CDR3 protein: CATGGLSGSYEQYF; CDR3 DNA: TGTGCCACCGGAGGACTCTCTGGCTCCTACGAGCAGTACTTC
D gene: TRBD2; J gene: TRBJ2-4; clone size: .; V gene: TRBV3-1/TRBV3-2; CDR3 protein: CASSTSGNIQYF; CDR3 DNA: TGTGCCAGCAGTACTAGCGGGAACATTCAGTACTTC
D gene: .; J gene: TRBJ1-6; clone size: .; V gene: TRBV4-1; CDR3 protein: CASRRQAGAPLHF; CDR3 DNA: TGCGCCAGCAGGCGACAGGCGGGGGCACCCCTCCACTTT
D gene: TRBD1; J gene: TRBJ2-3; clone size: .; V gene: TRBV29-1; CDR3 protein: CSVEWQGAHPDTQYF; CDR3 DNA: TGCAGCGTTGAATGGCAGGGGGCGCATCCAGATACGCAGTATTTT
D gene: .; J gene: TRBJ2-7; clone size: few; V gene: TRBV2; CDR3 protein: CASRAGPTGEQYF; CDR3 DNA: TGTGCCAGCAGAGCCGGGCCAACGGGGGAGCAGTACTTC
D gene: TRBD2; J gene: TRBJ2-1; clone size: .; V gene: TRBV23-1; CDR3 protein: CASSPGLAGGINNEQFF; CDR3 DNA: TGCGCCAGCAGTCCGGGACTAGCGGGAGGGATAAACAATGAGCAGTTCTTC
D gene: .; J gene: TRBJ2-2; clone size: .; V gene: TRBV11-3; CDR3 protein: CASSPYREAGELFF; CDR3 DNA: TGTGCCAGCAGCCCATACCGAGAGGCCGGGGAGCTGTTTTTT
D gene: .; J gene: TRBJ2-2; clone size: .; V gene: TRBV28; CDR3 protein: CASSLDYSPGELFF; CDR3 DNA: TGTGCCAGCAGTTTAGACTATTCCCCCGGGGAGCTGTTTTTT
D gene: .; J gene: TRBJ1-1; clone size: few; V gene: TRBV5-1; CDR3 protein: CASSLSGGNTEAFF; CDR3 DNA: TGCGCCAGCAGCTTGAGCGGCGGGAACACTGAAGCTTTCTTT
D gene: TRBD1; J gene: TRBJ2-1; clone size: .; V gene: TRBV10-3; CDR3 protein: CAISDFAGTGKNEQFF; CDR3 DNA: TGTGCCATCAGTGATTTCGCCGGGACAGGGAAGAATGAGCAGTTCTTC
D gene: TRBD1; J gene: TRBJ2-2; clone size: .; V gene: TRBV5-1; CDR3 protein: CASSLAAGGNGGELFF; CDR3 DNA: TGCGCCAGCAGCTTGGCGGCAGGGGGCAATGGCGGGGAGCTGTTTTTT
D gene: TRBD2; J gene: TRBJ2-1; clone size: .; V gene: TRBV5-1; CDR3 protein: CASSYRTSGINEQFF; CDR3 DNA: TGCGCCAGCAGCTACCGGACTAGCGGGATTAATGAGCAGTTCTTC
D gene: .; J gene: TRBJ1-4; clone size: few; V gene: TRBV15; CDR3 protein: CATSRDQLETNEKLFF; CDR3 DNA: TGTGCCACCAGCAGAGACCAACTCGAAACTAATGAAAAACTGTTTTTT
D gene: .; J gene: TRBJ2-7; clone size: many; V gene: TRBV3-1/TRBV3-2; CDR3 protein: CASSQSGVSEQYF; CDR3 DNA: TGTGCCAGCAGCCAATCGGGGGTGAGCGAGCAGTACTTC
D gene: .; J gene: TRBJ1-1; clone size: few; V gene: TRBV27; CDR3 protein: CASSHQGRTEAFF; CDR3 DNA: TGTGCCAGCAGTCACCAGGGTCGGACTGAAGCTTTCTTT
D gene: TRBD2; J gene: TRBJ2-1; clone size: once; V gene: TRBV4-1; CDR3 protein: CASSQAGLAGGLSSYNEQFF; CDR3 DNA: TGCGCCAGCAGCCAAGCAGGACTAGCGGGGGGCCTTAGCTCCTACAATGAGCAGTTCTTC
D gene: TRBD1; J gene: TRBJ1-1; clone size: .; V gene: TRBV19; CDR3 protein: CASSSTGQGNTEAFF; CDR3 DNA: TGTGCCAGTAGTTCAACGGGACAGGGGAACACTGAAGCTTTCTTT
D gene: .; J gene: TRBJ2-1; clone size: .; V gene: TRBV21-1; CDR3 protein: CASSTRDRGPDNEQFF; CDR3 DNA: TGTGCCAGCAGCACCCGGGACAGGGGACCAGACAATGAGCAGTTCTTC
D gene: TRBD2; J gene: TRBJ2-1; clone size: .; V gene: TRBV7-2; CDR3 protein: CASSFNPGLASYNEQFF; CDR3 DNA: TGTGCCAGCAGCTTCAACCCGGGACTAGCATCCTACAATGAGCAGTTCTTC
D gene: .; J gene: TRBJ1-1; clone size: .; V gene: TRBV4-1; CDR3 protein: CASSQGTRGFTEAFF; CDR3 DNA: TGCGCCAGCAGCCAAGGGACCCGAGGGTTCACTGAAGCTTTCTTT
D gene: .; J gene: TRBJ2-7; clone size: .; V gene: TRBV11-1; CDR3 protein: CASSTGNRYEQYF; CDR3 DNA: TGTGCCAGCAGTACAGGGAACCGCTACGAGCAGTACTTC
D gene: TRBD1; J gene: TRBJ2-1; clone size: medium-sized; V gene: TRBV6-5; CDR3 protein: CASRRDRSSYNEQFF; CDR3 DNA: TGTGCCAGCAGGAGGGACAGGAGCTCCTACAATGAGCAGTTCTTC